Here is one TCR beta chain with its context. Its antigen is undetermined. The data belong to a study of T cells in Graves' hyperthyroidism and ophthalmopathy. Study-wide findings and caveats: Ophthalmopathy, which appeared later, was predicted by the model a median around 6 months before onset.

No ophthalmopathy progression within 18 months constituted stable Graves' hyperthyroidism. Hyperthyroidism had been newly diagnosed in patients aged 18 to 65, and its duration was under 2 months. CDR3 length: 15 residues. The V segment lost 1 base and the J segment 1 base; nucleotides outside the gene matches: 2. Germline CDR1 is LNHNV and CDR2 is YYDKDF (reference sequence). Amplified TCR beta CDR3 regions came from RNA transcripts. First-round RT-PCR of the TCR CDR3 relied on the HTBI primer set. TCRdb reanalysed the multiplex PCR reads using MiXCR and keeps one entry per CDR3 protein. The table records hundreds of thousands of distinct CDR3 sequences, about 43% of them present only once.

The rearrangement uses TRBV15 and TRBJ1-1; TRBD1 matches 8 bases. Sequenced sample: peripheral blood or thyroid tissue (not recorded which). The receptor comes from a woman aged 18-29 years with Graves' hyperthyroidism. The CDR3 sequence is CATSRGTGQNTEAFF. The CDR3 bases are TGTGCCACCAGCAGAGGGACAGGGCAGAACACTGAAGCTTTCTTT. The variable domain in full, with the rest retrieved from reference TRBV15 and TRBJ1-1, is DAMVIQNPRYQVTQFGKPVTLSCSQTLNHNVMYWYQQKSSQAPKLLFHYYDKDFNNEADTPDNFQSRRPNTSFCFLDIRSPGLGDTAMYLCATSRGTGQNTEAFFGQGTRLTVV.